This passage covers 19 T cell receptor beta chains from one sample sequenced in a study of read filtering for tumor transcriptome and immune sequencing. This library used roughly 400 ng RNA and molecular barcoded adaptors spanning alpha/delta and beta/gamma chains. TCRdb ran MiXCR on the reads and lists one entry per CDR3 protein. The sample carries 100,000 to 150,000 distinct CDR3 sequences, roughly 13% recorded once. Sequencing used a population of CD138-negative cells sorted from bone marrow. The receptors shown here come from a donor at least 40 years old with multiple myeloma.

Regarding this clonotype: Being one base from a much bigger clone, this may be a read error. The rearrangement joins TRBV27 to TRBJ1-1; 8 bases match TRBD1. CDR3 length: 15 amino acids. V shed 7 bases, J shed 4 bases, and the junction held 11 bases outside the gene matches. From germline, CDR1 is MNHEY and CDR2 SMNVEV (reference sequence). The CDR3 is CASTPIDRGGTEAFF. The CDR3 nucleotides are TGTGCCAGCACTCCAATTGACAGGGGTGGCACTGAAGCTTTCTTT.

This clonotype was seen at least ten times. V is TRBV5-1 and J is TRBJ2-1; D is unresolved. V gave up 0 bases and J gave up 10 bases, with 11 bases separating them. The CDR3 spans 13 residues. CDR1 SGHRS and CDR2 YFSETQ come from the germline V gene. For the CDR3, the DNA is TGCGCCAGCAGCTTGGATCTTAGCCGCGAGCAGTTCTTC. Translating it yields CASSLDLSREQFF.

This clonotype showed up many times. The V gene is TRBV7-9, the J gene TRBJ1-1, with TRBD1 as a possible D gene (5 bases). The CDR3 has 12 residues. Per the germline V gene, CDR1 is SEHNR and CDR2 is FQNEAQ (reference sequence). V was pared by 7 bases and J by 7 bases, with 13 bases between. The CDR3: CASNHPRVEAFF. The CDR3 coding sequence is TGTGCCAGCAACCATCCCAGGGTTGAAGCTTTCTTT.

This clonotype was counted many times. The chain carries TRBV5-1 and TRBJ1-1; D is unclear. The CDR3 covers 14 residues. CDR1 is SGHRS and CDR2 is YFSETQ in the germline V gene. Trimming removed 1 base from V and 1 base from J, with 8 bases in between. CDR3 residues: CASSLTRRNTEAFF. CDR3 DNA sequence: TGCGCCAGCAGCTTGACCCGACGGAACACTGAAGCTTTCTTT.

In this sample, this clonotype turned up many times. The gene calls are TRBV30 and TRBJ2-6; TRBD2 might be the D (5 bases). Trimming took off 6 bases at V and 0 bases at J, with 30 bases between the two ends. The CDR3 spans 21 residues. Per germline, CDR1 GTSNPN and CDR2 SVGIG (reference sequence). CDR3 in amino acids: CACPTPNPSLAVYSGANVLTF. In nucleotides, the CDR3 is TGTGCCTGTCCAACTCCAAACCCCTCCCTAGCCGTTTACTCTGGGGCCAACGTCCTGACTTTC.

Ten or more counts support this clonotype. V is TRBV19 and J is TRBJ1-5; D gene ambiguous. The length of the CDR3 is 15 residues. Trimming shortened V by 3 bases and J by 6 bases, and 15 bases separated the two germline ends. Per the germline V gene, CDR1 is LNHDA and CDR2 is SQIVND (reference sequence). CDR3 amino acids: CASSILLEPGQPQHF. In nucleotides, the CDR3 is TGTGCCAGTAGTATCCTCCTCGAACCTGGTCAGCCCCAGCATTTT.

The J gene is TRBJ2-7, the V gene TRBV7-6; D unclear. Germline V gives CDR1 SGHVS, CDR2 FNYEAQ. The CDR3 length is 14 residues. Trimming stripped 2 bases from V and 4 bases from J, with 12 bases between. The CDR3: CASSLSGSGYEQYF. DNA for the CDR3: TGTGCCAGCAGCTTAAGTGGGTCCGGGTACGAGCAGTACTTC. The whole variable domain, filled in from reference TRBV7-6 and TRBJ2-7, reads GAGVSQSPRYKVTKRGQDVALRCDPISGHVSLYWYRQALGQGPEFLTYFNYEAQQDKSGLPNDRFSAERPEGSISTLTIQRTEQRDSAMYRCASSLSGSGYEQYFGPGTRLTVT.

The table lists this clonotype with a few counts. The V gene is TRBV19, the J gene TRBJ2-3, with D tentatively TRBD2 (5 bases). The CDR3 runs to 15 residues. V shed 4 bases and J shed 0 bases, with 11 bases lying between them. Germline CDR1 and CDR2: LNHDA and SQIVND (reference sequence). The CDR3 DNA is TGTGCCAGTAGTACGGGATTCGAAAGCACAGATACGCAGTATTTT. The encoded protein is CASSTGFESTDTQYF.

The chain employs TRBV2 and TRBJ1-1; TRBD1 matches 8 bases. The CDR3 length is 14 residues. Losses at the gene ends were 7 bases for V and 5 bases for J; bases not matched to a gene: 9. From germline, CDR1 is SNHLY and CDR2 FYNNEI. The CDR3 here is CASNPGRGRTEAFF. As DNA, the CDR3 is TGTGCCAGCAATCCCGGCAGGGGGCGGACTGAAGCTTTCTTT.

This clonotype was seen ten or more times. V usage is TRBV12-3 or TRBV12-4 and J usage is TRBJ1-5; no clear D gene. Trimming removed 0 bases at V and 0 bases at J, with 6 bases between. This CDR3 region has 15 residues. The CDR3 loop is CASSLAGSSNQPQHF. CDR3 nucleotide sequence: TGTGCCAGCAGTTTAGCCGGCTCTAGCAATCAGCCCCAGCATTTT.

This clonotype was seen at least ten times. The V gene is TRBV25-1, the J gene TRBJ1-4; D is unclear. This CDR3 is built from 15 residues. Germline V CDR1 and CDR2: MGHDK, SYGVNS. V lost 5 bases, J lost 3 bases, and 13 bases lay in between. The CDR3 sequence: CASSQATIANEKLFF. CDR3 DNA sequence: TGTGCCAGCAGTCAAGCGACGATAGCTAATGAAAAACTGTTTTTT.

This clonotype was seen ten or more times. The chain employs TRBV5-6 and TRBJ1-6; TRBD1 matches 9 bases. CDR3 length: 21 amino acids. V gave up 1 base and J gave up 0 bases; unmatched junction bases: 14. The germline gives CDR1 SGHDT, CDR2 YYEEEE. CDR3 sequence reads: CASSLSENRGPLSSYNSPLHF. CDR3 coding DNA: TGTGCCAGCAGCTTGTCCGAGAACAGGGGGCCGCTGAGCTCCTATAATTCACCCCTCCACTTT.

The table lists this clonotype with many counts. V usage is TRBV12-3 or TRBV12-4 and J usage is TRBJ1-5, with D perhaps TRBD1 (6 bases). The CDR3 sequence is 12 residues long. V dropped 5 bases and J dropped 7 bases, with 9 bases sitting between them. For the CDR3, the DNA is TGTGCCAGCAGTACAACAGGGCAGCCCCAGCATTTT. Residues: CASSTTGQPQHF.

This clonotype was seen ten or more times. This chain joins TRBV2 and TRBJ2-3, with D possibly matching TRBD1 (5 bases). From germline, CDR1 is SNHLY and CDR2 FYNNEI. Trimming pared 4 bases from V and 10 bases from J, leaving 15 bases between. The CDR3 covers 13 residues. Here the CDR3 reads CASSVGASRAQYF. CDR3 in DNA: TGTGCCAGCAGTGTTGGGGCCTCAAGGGCGCAGTATTTT.

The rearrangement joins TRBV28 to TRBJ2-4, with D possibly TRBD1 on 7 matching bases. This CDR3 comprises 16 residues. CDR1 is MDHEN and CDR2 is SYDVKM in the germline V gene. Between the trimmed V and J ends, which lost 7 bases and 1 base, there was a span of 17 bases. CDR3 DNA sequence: TGTGCCAGCACGGGGGCAGGGGGTTTCGCCAAAAACATTCAGTACTTC. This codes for CASTGAGGFAKNIQYF.

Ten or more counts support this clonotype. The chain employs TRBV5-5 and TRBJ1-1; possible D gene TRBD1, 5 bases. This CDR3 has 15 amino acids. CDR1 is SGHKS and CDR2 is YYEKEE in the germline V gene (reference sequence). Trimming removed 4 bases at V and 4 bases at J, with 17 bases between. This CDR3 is CASSPRWAGGTEAFF. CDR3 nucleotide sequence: TGTGCCAGCAGCCCTCGGTGGGCGGGGGGCACTGAAGCTTTCTTT.

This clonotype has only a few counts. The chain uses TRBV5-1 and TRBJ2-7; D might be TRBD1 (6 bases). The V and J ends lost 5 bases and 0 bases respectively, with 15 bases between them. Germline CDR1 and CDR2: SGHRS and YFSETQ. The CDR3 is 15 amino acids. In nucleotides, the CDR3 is TGCGCCAGCAGACAGAGACAGGAGTACTCCTACGAGCAGTACTTC. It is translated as CASRQRQEYSYEQYF.

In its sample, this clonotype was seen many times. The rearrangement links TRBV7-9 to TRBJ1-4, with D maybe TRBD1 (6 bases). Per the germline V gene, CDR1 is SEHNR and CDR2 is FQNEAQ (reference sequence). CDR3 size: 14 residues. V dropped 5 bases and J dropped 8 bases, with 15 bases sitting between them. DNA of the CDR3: TGTGCCAGCAGCAGAGGGGGGGGCAGGGAAAAACTGTTTTTT. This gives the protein CASSRGGGREKLFF.

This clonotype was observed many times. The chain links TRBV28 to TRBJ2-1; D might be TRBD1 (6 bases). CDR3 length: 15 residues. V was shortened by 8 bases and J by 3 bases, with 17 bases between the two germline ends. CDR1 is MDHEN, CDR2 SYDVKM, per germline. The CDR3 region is CASYDGATGYNEQFF. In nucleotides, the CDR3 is TGTGCCAGCTATGATGGGGCGACAGGCTACAATGAGCAGTTCTTC.